This passage covers 30 T cell receptor beta chains from one sample sequenced in a study of CD8+CD57+ T cells in acquired aplastic anemia. TCR beta VDJ and CDR3 were profiled, and genomic DNA was the template. TCRdb reprocessed the reads via MiXCR and lists one record per CDR3 protein. Of a few hundred thousand distinct CDR3 sequences listed, 55% to 70% are singletons. Sequenced: sorted CD4+, CD8+, or CD8+CD57+ T cells (not recorded which) from PBMCs. The receptors derive from a human donor in good health, serving as a control.

Notes on this clonotype: One end of the junction fails to match germline, which may point to a read error. The chain joins TRBV9 to TRBJ1-1, with 8 bases matching TRBD1. In germline, CDR1 is SGDLS, CDR2 YYNGEE. This CDR3 contains 13 residues. The CDR3 DNA reads as TGTGCCAGCAGCCTGGACAGGGACACTGGAGCTTCCTTT. Translation: CASSLDRDTGASF.

As to this clonotype: At one of its ends the junction is not consistent with the germline gene, which may arise from a read error. This chain connects TRBV7-9 to TRBJ2-3, with a weak D call TRBD2 (5 bases). The CDR3 consists of 14 residues. The germline V gene encodes CDR1 SEHNR and CDR2 FQNEAQ (reference sequence). This chain's CDR3 is CASSQERYTDAQYF. The CDR3 DNA follows: TGTGCCAGCAGCCAAGAGCGGTACACAGATGCGCAGTATTTT.

At least ten counts were recorded for this clonotype. J is TRBJ1-1 and V is TRBV9; D remains ambiguous. This CDR3 has 13 residues. Trimming took off 1 base at V and 3 bases at J, with 7 bases between the two ends. The germline V gene has CDR1 SGDLS and CDR2 YYNGEE. The CDR3 sequence: CASSVSRDTEAFF. DNA of the CDR3: TGTGCCAGCAGCGTAAGCCGGGACACTGAAGCTTTCTTT.

This clonotype has just one count. The V and J genes are TRBV20-1 and TRBJ2-7; D unresolved. V was clipped by 0 bases and J by 1 base, with 4 bases between them. Germline values: CDR1 DFQATT, CDR2 SNEGSKA (reference sequence). The CDR3 sequence is 12 residues long. The DNA of the CDR3 is TGCAGTGCTAGAGAGGTGTCCTACGAGCAGTACTTC. Translation: CSAREVSYEQYF.

This clonotype was recorded at least ten times. J is TRBJ2-2 and V is TRBV9; D not resolved. The CDR3 covers 16 residues. V was clipped by 0 bases and J by 4 bases, with 13 bases between them. CDR1 and CDR2 from the germline V gene are SGDLS and YYNGEE. CDR3 in amino acids: CASSVDWASSTGELFF. The CDR3 DNA sequence: TGTGCCAGCAGCGTAGATTGGGCCTCGAGCACCGGGGAGCTGTTTTTT.

This clonotype was seen many times. DNA of the CDR3: TGTGCCAGCAGTTACTCGTTCCCGGGACAAAGCTCCTACGAGCAGTACTTC. It yields the protein CASSYSFPGQSSYEQYF. This chain joins TRBV6-5 and TRBJ2-7; weak D call: TRBD1 (6 bases). This CDR3 region has 17 residues. Between the trimmed V and J ends, which lost 0 bases and 0 bases, there was a span of 15 bases. CDR1 is MNHEY and CDR2 is SVGAGI in the germline V gene.

The chain uses TRBV7-9 and TRBJ2-7; no firm D call. Germline-derived CDR1 and CDR2 are SEHNR and FQNEAQ (reference sequence). Trimming took off 3 bases at V and 3 bases at J, with 9 bases between the two ends. The CDR3 contains 13 residues. Written as DNA, the CDR3 is TGTGCCAGCAGCTTTGCGGAGAGCTACGAGCAGTACTTC. Amino acids: CASSFAESYEQYF.

The V gene is TRBV25-1, the J gene TRBJ1-2, with D unresolved. The germline CDR1 and CDR2 sequences are MGHDK and SYGVNS. V dropped 4 bases and J dropped 6 bases, with 12 bases sitting between them. The CDR3 length is 13 residues. CDR3 sequence (DNA): TGTGCCAGCAGTGGGTCCCCTAGGCATGGCTACACCTTC. This gives the protein CASSGSPRHGYTF.

As regards this clonotype: This CDR3 is missing its conserved last phenylalanine or tryptophan, likely due to a read error. The limits of the CDR3 on the DNA are not certain, so only TCRdb's listed CDR3 is given. This chain uses TRBV20-1 with TRBJ2-3; TRBD2, as called in the table, went unchecked against the DNA. Germline values: CDR1 DFQATT, CDR2 SNEGSKA (reference sequence). The CDR3 totals 10 residues, both ends included. The CDR3 sequence: CSARKGTSVV.

The chain recombines TRBV5-4 with TRBJ2-2; D is undetermined. The CDR3 loop spans 14 amino acids. With 5 bases removed from V and 1 base from J, the gap between germline ends came to 9 bases. The germline V gene has CDR1 SGHNT and CDR2 YYREEE (reference sequence). CDR3 sequence reads: CASRSAQNTGELFF. The CDR3 nucleotides read TGTGCCAGCAGGTCAGCGCAGAACACCGGGGAGCTGTTTTTT.

The sample holds one count of this clonotype. Since the CDR3 does not end with the conserved phenylalanine or tryptophan, this likely comes from a read error. It is unclear where the CDR3 begins or ends on the DNA, so no DNA is shown, and the CDR3 is as TCRdb lists it. The genes are TRBV7-2 and TRBJ2-7; TRBD2, the table's D call, was not compared with the DNA. Germline loops: CDR1 SGHTA, CDR2 FQGNSA. 13 amino acids form the CDR3, both terminal residues included. The chain's CDR3 is CASTTDGENSPLH.

This chain joins TRBV12-3 or TRBV12-4 and TRBJ2-1; D might be TRBD1 (6 bases). Trimming shortened V by 10 bases and J by 4 bases, and 20 bases separated the two germline ends. The length of the CDR3 is 15 residues. The CDR3 spells CANTSQGRVYNEQFF. In DNA form, the CDR3 reads TGTGCCAACACCAGTCAGGGGCGAGTTTACAATGAGCAGTTCTTC.

Remarks on this clonotype: At one end the junction does not follow the germline gene, possibly because of a read error. The CDR3 is CASSYRGQGASLTF. The CDR3 DNA sequence: TGTGCCAGCAGTTACAGGGGACAGGGGGCGTCTCTCACTTTC. The chain has TRBV7-2 and TRBJ2-7, with 12 bases that match TRBD1. Germline lookup yields CDR1 SGHTA and CDR2 FQGNSA. The CDR3 is made up of 14 amino acids.

In its sample, this clonotype was seen many times. The rearrangement joins TRBV3-1 to TRBJ1-2, with TRBD1 matching over 8 bases. Per the germline V gene, CDR1 is LGHDT and CDR2 is YNNKEL (reference sequence). CDR3 length equals 13 residues. With 6 bases clipped from V and 7 bases from J, the junction kept 7 bases outside the gene matches. DNA for the CDR3: TGTGCCAGCAGTCATAACCAGGGGGCTGGCTACACCTTC. Its protein is CASSHNQGAGYTF.

The J gene is TRBJ2-7, the V gene TRBV7-2, with D perhaps TRBD2 (5 bases). With 3 bases removed from V and 7 bases from J, the gap between germline ends came to 19 bases. Germline V gene data show CDR1 as SGHTA and CDR2 as FQGNSA. This CDR3 spans 15 amino acids. In DNA, the CDR3 is TGTGCCAGCAGCTTCGCCCCCGGCGGGTTCTTTGAGCAGTACTTC. This gives the protein CASSFAPGGFFEQYF.

This clonotype appeared many times. The CDR3: CASSPSGDGTGELFF. As DNA, the CDR3 is TGCGCCAGCAGTCCATCAGGGGATGGCACCGGGGAGCTGTTTTTT. This sequence joins TRBV10-1 and TRBJ2-2; perhaps TRBD1 as D (6 bases). Germline V CDR1 and CDR2: WNHNN, SYGVQD (reference sequence). Between the trimmed V and J ends, which lost 5 bases and 4 bases, there was a span of 14 bases. The length of the CDR3 is 15 residues.

Worth noting for this clonotype: This could be a read error, since a much larger clone is one nucleotide away. The rearrangement uses TRBV20-1 and TRBJ1-4; 9 bases fit TRBD1. Germline assignment: CDR1 DFQATT and CDR2 SNEGSKA (reference sequence). CDR3 length: 15 residues. The CDR3, as DNA: TGCAGTGCTAGAGAGGGGGGGACAGGGAATGAAAGACTGTTTTTT. Its protein is CSAREGGTGNERLFF.

This clonotype showed up many times. The chain carries TRBV5-1 and TRBJ2-1; tentative D call: TRBD2 (5 bases). The CDR3 has 14 amino acids. CDR1 and CDR2 (germline): SGHRS, YFSETQ. V shed 4 bases and J shed 2 bases, with 10 bases lying between them. The CDR3 protein is CASSQDSTYNEQFF. CDR3 nucleotides: TGCGCCAGCAGCCAGGACTCGACCTACAATGAGCAGTTCTTC.

This clonotype came up many times. The DNA of the CDR3 is TGTGCCAGCAGTTCGTGGGGAACCCAAACAGGAAATCAGCCCCAGCATTTT. Its protein product is CASSSWGTQTGNQPQHF. The chain is built from TRBV6-6 and TRBJ1-5, with a tentative D call TRBD1 (5 bases). V was cut by 4 bases and J by 4 bases, with 20 bases left in between. From germline, CDR1 is MNHNY and CDR2 SVGAGI (reference sequence). The length of the CDR3 is 17 residues.

The chain carries TRBV12-3 or TRBV12-4 and TRBJ1-1, with D unresolved. V was cut by 3 bases and J by 9 bases, with 8 bases left in between. CDR3 length: 11 amino acids. CDR3: CASSFGWKAFF. CDR3 DNA sequence: TGTGCCAGCAGTTTTGGATGGAAAGCTTTCTTT.

There are many counts of this clonotype. The chain joins TRBV20-1 to TRBJ1-3, with no clear D. The CDR3 extends over 13 amino acids. The germline V gene has CDR1 DFQATT and CDR2 SNEGSKA (reference sequence). V lost 4 bases to trimming and J lost 4 bases, with 11 bases between them. The CDR3 region has the DNA TGCAGTGCTACAAAGACTGAGGGAAACACCATATATTTT. This codes for CSATKTEGNTIYF.

V is TRBV25-1 and J is TRBJ1-4; 12 positions match TRBD1. V dropped 8 bases and J dropped 2; count of bases not matched to a gene: 9. CDR3 length equals 17 residues. In germline, CDR1 is MGHDK, CDR2 SYGVNS. The CDR3 region is CASCWDRGLETNEKLFF. As DNA, the CDR3 is TGTGCCAGCTGCTGGGACAGGGGGCTCGAGACTAATGAAAAACTGTTTTTT.

As to this clonotype: Given the absence of the conserved phenylalanine or tryptophan at the CDR3 end, a read error is likely. The CDR3 is CASSAGAANVLTL. CDR3 bases: TGCGCCAGCAGCGCTGGTGCGGCCAACGTCCTGACTTTG. The chain recombines TRBV10-1 with TRBJ2-6; D is unresolved. Deletions cut 6 bases from V and 6 bases from J, with 9 bases between. The CDR3 contains 13 residues. The germline CDR1 and CDR2 sequences are WNHNN and SYGVQD (reference sequence).

Worth noting for this clonotype: The conserved closing phenylalanine or tryptophan is absent in this CDR3, likely reflecting a read error. The DNA is omitted, as the CDR3 cannot be located on it reliably, and the CDR3 follows TCRdb's listing. The V gene is TRBV7-2, the J gene TRBJ2-7; TRBD1 was called by the table and not checked on the DNA. Germline V lookup: CDR1 SGHTA, CDR2 FQGNSA. Ends included, the CDR3 has 13 residues. The CDR3 reads CASSLDRGQEKYY.

This clonotype showed up many times. This chain joins TRBV20-1 and TRBJ2-2, with 7 bases aligning to TRBD1. The V and J ends lost 4 bases and 1 base, in that order; junction bases with no gene match: 3. Germline V CDR1 and CDR2: DFQATT, SNEGSKA (reference sequence). The CDR3 has 14 amino acids. CDR3 residues: CSATRTGNTGELFF. In nucleotides, the CDR3 is TGCAGTGCTACCAGGACAGGGAACACCGGGGAGCTGTTTTTT.

A remark on this clonotype: This likely comes from a read error, as the CDR3 has no conserved phenylalanine or tryptophan at its end. The J gene is TRBJ1-6, the V gene TRBV7-3; D ambiguous. The V gene's germline CDR1 is SGHTA and CDR2 FQGTGA. The ends were cut back, 2 bases at V and 14 bases at J, with 13 bases in the middle. This CDR3 is 13 amino acids long. As DNA, the CDR3 is TGTGCCAGCAGCTTAGGCGGGAGAGCCTCCCTCCACTAT. Translated, it gives CASSLGGRASLHY.

This chain connects TRBV20-1 to TRBJ1-1; D is ambiguous. The V and J ends lost 1 base and 12 bases respectively, with 15 bases between them. Per the germline V gene, CDR1 is DFQATT and CDR2 is SNEGSKA (reference sequence). CDR3 length equals 12 residues. The CDR3 loop is CSARGTTYEPFF. CDR3 coding DNA: TGCAGTGCTAGAGGCACGACCTACGAGCCTTTCTTT.

The rearrangement links TRBV19 to TRBJ2-4; either TRBD1 or TRBD2 may fit D (5 bases each). This CDR3 contains 12 residues. Germline CDR1 LNHDA, CDR2 SQIVND (reference sequence). V was pared by 5 bases and J by 10 bases, with 12 bases between. CDR3 in DNA: TGTGCCAGTAGTCTGAGGGGCAATATTCAGTACTTC. The encoded protein is CASSLRGNIQYF.

The chain uses TRBV7-3 and TRBJ1-1; D not certain. The CDR3 is made up of 12 amino acids. The germline V and J ends were trimmed by 5 bases and 7 bases, with 11 bases remaining between them. Germline V gene sequence: CDR1 SGHTA, CDR2 FQGTGA. CDR3 bases: TGTGCCAGCAGCCCCAGGATCAATGAAGCTTTCTTT. Protein product: CASSPRINEAFF.

The chain recombines TRBV10-2 with TRBJ2-1; perhaps TRBD2 as D (5 bases). The DNA end favors TRBJ2-5, so the J call may be wrong. CDR3 size: 15 residues. Looked up from germline, CDR1 is WSHSY and CDR2 is SAAADI. The CDR3 sequence: CAISVRTRFGDTQYF. The CDR3 DNA reads as TGCGCCATCAGCGTCCGGACCAGGTTCGGGGATACCCAGTACTTC.